This record covers a single T cell receptor (beta chain). This clone has just a few counts. Its antigen is currently not known. Per-base qualities were not stored, and no clone one base away is much larger. The data originate from a study of T cells in localized non-small cell lung cancer (TCRdb year 2020). In the study overall: Comparing tumors with uninvolved tumor-adjacent lungs, the study looked at the T cell repertoires of 200 to 250 patients with early-stage NSCLC. NSCLC patients had a mean age of around 61 years, and more than 120 were male and 107 female. The cohort comprised some 240 treatment-naïve NSCLC patients with resected, localized lung tumors.

Overall study outcomes, separate from this receptor: Uninvolved tumor-adjacent lung showed the highest T cell clonality, higher than tumor, which suggests more focused antigenic responses in the uninvolved tumor-adjacent lung. A median of roughly 60 of the top 100 tumor clones were detected in paired uninvolved adjacent lung, and around 30 of these tumor clones were also found among the top 100 clones of the paired uninvolved adjacent lung. Because the study design was exploratory, TCR variables were selected using unadjusted p-values without false-discovery rate correction. Multi-region tumor sequencing was not performed, so intratumor heterogeneity could not be excluded. Higher T cell density in blood was associated with longer overall survival, whereas higher clonality in adjacent lung was associated with shorter survival.

Uninvolved adjacent lung was taken at least 2 cm from the tumor margin and confirmed free of atypia by two independent pathologists. At diagnosis, peripheral blood, uninvolved tumor-adjacent lung and tumor were collected and stored as a combination of fresh-frozen and FFPE material. TCR beta CDR3 regions were sequenced from DNA using the immunoSEQ Assay. On the study's bioinformatics: T cell density was computed as TCR beta template counts normalized to usable DNA estimated by amplifying housekeeping genes. Using the preseqR package, richness was estimated by extrapolating to 120,000 templates for tissue samples and 400,000 templates for PBMC samples. Clonality was taken to be one minus Pielou's evenness. Tissue-enriched TCRs were identified through differential abundance testing performed on productive amino-acid clonotypes, with a minimum total count of 5 and an alpha of 0.1. The Jaccard Index and the Morisita Overlap Index were used to quantify repertoire overlap between compartments. TCR beta CDR3s were clustered by GLIPH together with public tetramer-defined viral CDR3s, and at least three viral sequences plus V-gene enrichment were required for viral motifs. Entries here come from immuneACCESS through TCRdb and include only in-frame sequences with V and J called. Some clones fail to appear in such tables; in the studies checked, an unresolved V gene covers under half of the shortfall, and the cause of the remainder is unknown. That table supplies the V and J calls and clone size; D and trimming were determined from the DNA. The sample table contains roughly 1,300 clones; only one count was recorded for approximately 17% of them. 9% to 9.5% of the sample goes to the ten largest clones.

Sequenced here: normal lung tissue next to the tumor, sampled before any cancer treatment. This TCR was sampled from a woman between 35 and 70 years old with stage I lung adenocarcinoma.

The sequence in DNA is TGTGCCAGCCCGTCCCGCGGGCCAGGACAGGGGGTGGCCGGGGAGCTGTTTTTT. Its product reads: CASPSRGPGQGVAGELFF. The rearranged chain carries TRBV6-8 and TRBJ2-2, with 10 bases matching TRBD1. Spanning cysteine to phenylalanine, the CDR3 consists of 18 amino acids. Only the CDR3 portion is preserved as DNA: 54 bases, with reading frame beginning at the first base. Sequences MNHGY (CDR1) and SAAAGT (CDR2) are obtained from the germline V gene. V is pruned by 8 bases and J by 6 bases, leaving 18 bases of the junction without a gene match.